A selection of T cell receptor beta chains follows, all from one sample in a study of blood T cell repertoires in COVID-19. Profiled with immunoSEQ multiplex PCR; TCRdb holds only in-frame clones, not every one. The sample shows about 170,000 clones, approximately 89% of them seen only once. Material: PBMCs or T cells enriched from blood (not recorded which). Receptor source: a woman aged 18-30 years who had recovered from COVID-19. Each CDR3 is given with its conserved first and last residue. A D gene is named only where the DNA matches it firmly. Where a row states a size, it is once, few, many or the class of an expanded clone; other rows omit it.

len | j_gene | d_gene | v_gene | abundance | CDR3nt | CDR3aa
17 | TRBJ2-3 | TRBD2 | TRBV7-8 | NA | TGTGCCAGCAGCGTTAGGTGGTGGCGGGAGACGGGAGATACGCAGTATTTT | CASSVRWWRETGDTQYF
15 | TRBJ2-2 | NA | TRBV3-1/TRBV3-2 | medium-sized | TGTGCCAGCAGCCCATCGACAGACTCCACCGGGGAGCTGTTTTTT | CASSPSTDSTGELFF
16 | TRBJ1-1 | TRBD1 | TRBV27 | NA | TGTGCCAGCAGTCTGAGCAGGGGGGCCGGGTCGGCTGAAGCTTTCTTT | CASSLSRGAGSAEAFF
16 | TRBJ1-2 | TRBD1 | TRBV19 | NA | TGTGCCAGTACCCGGACAGGGGGCGCCGCTAACTATGGCTACACCTTC | CASTRTGGAANYGYTF
15 | TRBJ1-4 | TRBD1 | TRBV5-1 | NA | TGCGCCAGCAGCAAATACAGGGGATTGGATGAAAAACTGTTTTTT | CASSKYRGLDEKLFF
17 | TRBJ2-7 | TRBD2 | TRBV5-1 | once | TGCGCCAGCGCCCCTCTAGCGGGAGGGTTTGGTTCCTACGAGCAGTACTTC | CASAPLAGGFGSYEQYF
13 | TRBJ1-6 | NA | TRBV5-8 | few | TGTGCCAGCAGCTCAACAGGGTCTTCACCCCTCCACTTT | CASSSTGSSPLHF
12 | TRBJ2-7 | NA | TRBV2 | NA | TGTGCCAGCAGTCAGCGAGGATACGAGCAGTACTTC | CASSQRGYEQYF
14 | TRBJ1-1 | TRBD1 | TRBV7-9 | NA | TGTGCCAGCAGCCCTACAGGGGGTAAGGCTGAAGCTTTCTTT | CASSPTGGKAEAFF
16 | TRBJ2-1 | TRBD2 | TRBV27 | NA | TGTGCCAGCAGTACTCTAGCGGGAGCTGGCTACAATGAGCAGTTCTTC | CASSTLAGAGYNEQFF
17 | TRBJ1-1 | TRBD1 | TRBV23-1 | NA | TGCGCCAGCACTCCGGACAGGTTGACCGACCTGAACACTGAAGCTTTCTTT | CASTPDRLTDLNTEAFF
14 | TRBJ1-1 | NA | TRBV6-5 | once | TGTGCCAGCAGTTACCCAGGGATGAACACTGAAGCTTTCTTT | CASSYPGMNTEAFF
13 | TRBJ1-5 | TRBD1 | TRBV30 | NA | TGTGCCTGGCAGACAGGGGGCGGGCAGCCCCAGCATTTT | CAWQTGGGQPQHF
13 | TRBJ1-5 | NA | TRBV2 | NA | TGTGCCAGCAGTGATCAGGGGAATCAGCCCCAGCATTTT | CASSDQGNQPQHF
15 | TRBJ2-1 | NA | TRBV2 | NA | TGTGCCAGCAGTGTTGACAAGAGCTCCTACAATGAGCAGTTCTTC | CASSVDKSSYNEQFF
15 | TRBJ2-3 | NA | TRBV18 | NA | TGTGCCAGCTCACCCCAAAGCGGAAGCACAGATACGCAGTATTTT | CASSPQSGSTDTQYF
13 | TRBJ1-4 | NA | TRBV12-3/TRBV12-4 | NA | TGTGCCAGCAGTTTGAACAGGGCCGGAAAACTGTTTTTT | CASSLNRAGKLFF
13 | TRBJ1-6 | NA | TRBV6-1 | once | TGTGCCAGCAGTGAACGTTGGGGCTCACCCCTCCACTTT | CASSERWGSPLHF
15 | TRBJ2-5 | NA | TRBV3-1/TRBV3-2 | NA | TGTGCCAGCAGCCCCTGGGGCAAGCGCGGCGAGACCCAGTACTTC | CASSPWGKRGETQYF
14 | TRBJ1-5 | NA | TRBV6-5 | NA | TGTGCCAGCACGGAGGGGCTAAGCAATCAGCCCCAGCATTTT | CASTEGLSNQPQHF
13 | TRBJ2-7 | NA | TRBV27 | once | TGTGCCAGCAGTTTTTTCCAGTCATACGAGCAGTACTTC | CASSFFQSYEQYF
13 | TRBJ2-7 | TRBD1 | TRBV2 | NA | TGTGCCAGCATTCCGACAGGGGACTACGAGCAGTACTTC | CASIPTGDYEQYF
13 | TRBJ2-7 | NA | TRBV11-2 | NA | TGTGCCAGCAACTTCGACAGGATCAACGAGCAGTACTTC | CASNFDRINEQYF
12 | TRBJ2-7 | NA | TRBV10-1 | few | TGCGCCAGCAGCCTGGACAGCTACGAGCAGTACTTC | CASSLDSYEQYF
17 | TRBJ2-3 | NA | TRBV18 | once | TGTGCCAGCTCACCACTGGGTGGATCTCTGGAGGGTGATACGCAGTATTTT | CASSPLGGSLEGDTQYF
16 | TRBJ2-3 | NA | TRBV6-1 | NA | TGTGCCAGCAGTGAGCCGGGCGGGATCGGGACAGATACGCAGTATTTT | CASSEPGGIGTDTQYF
13 | TRBJ2-3 | TRBD2 | TRBV10-3 | NA | TGTGCCATCCGGGAGGGCCTTACCGATACGCAGTATTTT | CAIREGLTDTQYF
17 | TRBJ2-1 | NA | TRBV15 | NA | TGTGCCACCAGCAGAGACGGCGGGATAGGGCGGTACAATGAGCAGTTCTTC | CATSRDGGIGRYNEQFF
15 | TRBJ1-3 | NA | TRBV6-6 | NA | TGTGCCAGCAGAAACATCGGGAGCTCTGGAAACACCATATATTTT | CASRNIGSSGNTIYF
16 | TRBJ2-7 | TRBD2 | TRBV5-1 | NA | TGCGCCAGCAGCTTGGGTCCGGGAGGGCCCAACTACGAGCAGTACTTC | CASSLGPGGPNYEQYF
17 | TRBJ2-3 | TRBD1 | TRBV28 | NA | TGTGCCAGCAGTGGACACCGGGACAGGGATTCCACAGATACGCAGTATTTT | CASSGHRDRDSTDTQYF
15 | TRBJ2-5 | TRBD1 | TRBV7-2 | NA | TGTGCCAGCAGCTTAGCTGGGACAGGATACGAGACCCAGTACTTC | CASSLAGTGYETQYF
15 | TRBJ2-5 | TRBD1 | TRBV7-2 | NA | TGTGCCAGCAGCCCCAGGACAGGACAGGGAGAGACCCAGTACTTC | CASSPRTGQGETQYF
14 | TRBJ1-6 | TRBD1 | TRBV10-3 | few | TGTGCCATCAGTCCCCGGGACAGTAATTCACCCCTCCACTTT | CAISPRDSNSPLHF
14 | TRBJ1-1 | NA | TRBV18 | NA | TGTGCCAGCTCATACAGAACATTCAACACTGAAGCTTTCTTT | CASSYRTFNTEAFF
13 | TRBJ2-3 | NA | TRBV28 | NA | TGTGCCAGCAGTTTTTCGTCTTCAGATACGCAGTATTTT | CASSFSSSDTQYF
15 | TRBJ2-1 | TRBD2 | TRBV4-1 | NA | TGCGCCAGCAGACCAGGGACTACGCGTGCTTATGAGCAGTTCTTC | CASRPGTTRAYEQFF
11 | TRBJ2-1 | NA | TRBV10-3 | NA | TGTGCCATCAGGGGGGGCAATGAGCAGTTCTTC | CAIRGGNEQFF
15 | TRBJ2-7 | NA | TRBV29-1 | NA | TGCAGCGTTGAGGGGCTAGTTGAGTCTCCCTACGAGCAGTACTTC | CSVEGLVESPYEQYF
18 | TRBJ1-5 | NA | TRBV28 | NA | TGTGCCAGCAGGCCCCTGAAAGGGTCGGGGTATAGCAATCAGCCCCAGCATTTT | CASRPLKGSGYSNQPQHF
15 | TRBJ2-7 | TRBD1 | TRBV28 | NA | TGTGCCAGCAGCTCCCGGGACAGGGTTCCCTACGAGCAGTACTTC | CASSSRDRVPYEQYF
16 | TRBJ1-2 | TRBD1 | TRBV4-3 | NA | TGCGCCAGCAGCGTCCGGGACCAGGGGGCTTGGTATGGCTACACCTTC | CASSVRDQGAWYGYTF
14 | TRBJ2-1 | TRBD2 | TRBV5-6 | once | TGTGCCAGCAGCTTTAGCGGGAGTATAAATGAGCAGTTCTTC | CASSFSGSINEQFF
14 | TRBJ2-7 | TRBD1 | TRBV11-2 | NA | TGTGCCAGCCGACACGCTGACAGGGGGCGAGAGCAGTACTTC | CASRHADRGREQYF
15 | TRBJ1-3 | TRBD1 | TRBV11-3 | NA | TGTGCCAGCAGCCAAGGCGGGACAGCCGGAAACACCATATATTTT | CASSQGGTAGNTIYF
15 | TRBJ1-4 | TRBD1 | TRBV2 | NA | TGTGCCAGCAGTGCCCAGGGGGCAGCTAATGAAAAACTGTTTTTT | CASSAQGAANEKLFF
13 | TRBJ2-2 | NA | TRBV5-1 | NA | TGCGCCAGCAGCTTGGCACAGGGAGGGGAGCTGTTTTTT | CASSLAQGGELFF
14 | TRBJ1-1 | NA | TRBV5-1 | NA | TGCGCCAGCAGCCCTGAGGGAGCGAACACTGAAGCTTTCTTT | CASSPEGANTEAFF
15 | TRBJ1-2 | NA | TRBV27 | NA | TGTGCCAGCAGTTTAGGAGGGGCCCTTAACTATGGCTACACCTTC | CASSLGGALNYGYTF
12 | TRBJ2-7 | TRBD1 | TRBV29-1 | NA | TGCAGCGCCGGCCGCAACAGGGGTGAGCAGTACTTC | CSAGRNRGEQYF
18 | TRBJ2-6 | TRBD1 | TRBV7-9 | NA | TGTGCCAGCAGCTCTAGAGGACAGGGATTCCCTGGGGCCAACGTCCTGACTTTC | CASSSRGQGFPGANVLTF
14 | TRBJ2-5 | TRBD1 | TRBV7-9 | NA | TGTGCCAGCACCGGGACAGGGCTGTCGGAGACCCAGTACTTC | CASTGTGLSETQYF
16 | TRBJ1-2 | NA | TRBV5-8 | NA | TGTGCCAGCAGCTCCCGCCGGGACGGGGGAAGCTATGGCTACACCTTC | CASSSRRDGGSYGYTF
12 | TRBJ1-1 | NA | TRBV2 | once | TGTGCCAGCAATCCAGACACCACTTTTGCTTTCTTT | CASNPDTTFAFF
12 | TRBJ2-7 | TRBD1 | TRBV28 | once | TGTGCCAGCAGACAGGGGGACTACGAGCAGTACTTC | CASRQGDYEQYF
20 | TRBJ1-3 | TRBD1 | TRBV12-5 | NA | TGTGCTAGTGGTTTGGTATTGGGGACAGGTGCTCTGAGCTCTGGAAACACCATATATTTT | CASGLVLGTGALSSGNTIYF
15 | TRBJ2-7 | TRBD1 | TRBV28 | NA | TGTGCCAGCAGTTTATGGGGGACAGGGCCCAGGGAGCAGTACTTC | CASSLWGTGPREQYF
14 | TRBJ1-6 | NA | TRBV3-1/TRBV3-2 | once | TGTGCCAGCAGCCAGAGGGAGGCAGGTCATGTCCTCCACTTT | CASSQREAGHVLHF
16 | TRBJ2-7 | NA | TRBV19 | NA | TGTGCCAGTAGTATTTTCGCAGGAGGGCGGAACTACGAGCAGTACTTC | CASSIFAGGRNYEQYF
14 | TRBJ2-2 | NA | TRBV5-5 | NA | TGTGCCAGCAGCTTAGCTCTAGTCACCGGGGAGCTGTTTTTT | CASSLALVTGELFF